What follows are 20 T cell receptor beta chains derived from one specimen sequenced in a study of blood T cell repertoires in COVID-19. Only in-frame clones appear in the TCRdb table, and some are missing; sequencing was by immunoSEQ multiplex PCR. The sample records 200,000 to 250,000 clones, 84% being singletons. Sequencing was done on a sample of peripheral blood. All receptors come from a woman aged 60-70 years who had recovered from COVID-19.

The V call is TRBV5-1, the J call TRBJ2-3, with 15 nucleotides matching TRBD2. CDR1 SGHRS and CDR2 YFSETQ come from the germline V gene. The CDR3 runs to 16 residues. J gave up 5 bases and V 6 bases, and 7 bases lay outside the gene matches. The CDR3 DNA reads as TGCGCCAGCAAGGGACTAGCGGGGGGCCAGATAGATACGCAGTATTTT. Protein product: CASKGLAGGQIDTQYF.

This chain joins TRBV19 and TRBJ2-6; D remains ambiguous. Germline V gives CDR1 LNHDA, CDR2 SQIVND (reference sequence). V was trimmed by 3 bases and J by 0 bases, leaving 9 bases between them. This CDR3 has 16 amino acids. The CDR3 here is CASSIVSFSGANVLTF. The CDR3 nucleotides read TGTGCCAGTAGTATCGTCAGTTTCTCTGGGGCCAACGTCCTGACTTTC.

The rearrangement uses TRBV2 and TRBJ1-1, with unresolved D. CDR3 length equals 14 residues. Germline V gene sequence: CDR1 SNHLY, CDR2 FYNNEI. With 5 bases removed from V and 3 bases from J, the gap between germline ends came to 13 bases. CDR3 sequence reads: CASSPPDWDTEAFF. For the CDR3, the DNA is TGTGCCAGCAGTCCCCCCGACTGGGACACTGAAGCTTTCTTT.

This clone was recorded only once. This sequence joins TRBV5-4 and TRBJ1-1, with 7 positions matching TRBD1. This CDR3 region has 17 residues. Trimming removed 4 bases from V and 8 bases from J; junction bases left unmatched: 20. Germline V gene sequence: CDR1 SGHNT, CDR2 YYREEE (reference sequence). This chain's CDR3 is CASSRMTGSQVAREAFF. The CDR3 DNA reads TGTGCCAGCAGCCGAATGACAGGGTCCCAGGTAGCACGCGAAGCTTTCTTT.

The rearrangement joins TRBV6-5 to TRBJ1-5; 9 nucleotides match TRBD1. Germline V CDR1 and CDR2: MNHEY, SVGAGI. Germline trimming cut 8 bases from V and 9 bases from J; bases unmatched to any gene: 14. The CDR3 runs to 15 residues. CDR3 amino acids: CASAGQGTEAGPQHF. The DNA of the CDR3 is TGTGCCAGCGCGGGACAGGGAACGGAGGCTGGGCCCCAGCATTTT.

The CDR3 nucleotides read TGTGCTAGCGGTAGGGGCAATGAGCAGTTCTTC. Amino acids: CASGRGNEQFF. V gene TRBV7-7 combines with J gene TRBJ2-1, with D perhaps matching TRBD2 (6 bases). The CDR3 sequence is 11 residues long. Per germline, CDR1 SSHAT and CDR2 FNYEAQ (reference sequence).

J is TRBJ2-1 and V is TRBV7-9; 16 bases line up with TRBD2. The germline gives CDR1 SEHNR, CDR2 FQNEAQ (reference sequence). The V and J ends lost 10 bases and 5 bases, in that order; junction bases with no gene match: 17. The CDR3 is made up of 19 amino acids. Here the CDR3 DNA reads TGTGCCACCAATTCCGTCACCGGGACTAGCGGGGGGGCTAACAATGAGCAGTTCTTC. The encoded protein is CATNSVTGTSGGANNEQFF.

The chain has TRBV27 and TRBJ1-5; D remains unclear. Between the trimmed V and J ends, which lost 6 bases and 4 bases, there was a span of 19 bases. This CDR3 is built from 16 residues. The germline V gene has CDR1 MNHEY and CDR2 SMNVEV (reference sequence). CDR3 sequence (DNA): TGTGCCAGCAGCCACAGCTTTCCTTACCCGAATCAGCCCCAGCATTTT. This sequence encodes CASSHSFPYPNQPQHF.

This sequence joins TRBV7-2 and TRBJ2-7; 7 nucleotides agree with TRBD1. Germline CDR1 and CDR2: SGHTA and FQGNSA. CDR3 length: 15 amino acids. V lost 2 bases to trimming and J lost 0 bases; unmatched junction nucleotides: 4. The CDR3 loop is CASSLRGGLSYEQYF. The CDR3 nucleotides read TGTGCCAGCAGCTTAAGAGGGGGCCTCTCCTACGAGCAGTACTTC.

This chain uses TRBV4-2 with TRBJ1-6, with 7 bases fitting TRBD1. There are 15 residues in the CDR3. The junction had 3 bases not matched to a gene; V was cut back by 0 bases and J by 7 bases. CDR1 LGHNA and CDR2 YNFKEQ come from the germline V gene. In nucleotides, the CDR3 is TGTGCCAGCAGCCAAGAAGGGGGCAGCAATTCACCCCTCCACTTT. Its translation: CASSQEGGSNSPLHF.

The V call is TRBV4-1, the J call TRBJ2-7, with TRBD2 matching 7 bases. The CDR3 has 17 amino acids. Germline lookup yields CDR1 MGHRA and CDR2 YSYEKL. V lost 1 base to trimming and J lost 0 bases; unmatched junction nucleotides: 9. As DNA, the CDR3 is TGCGCCAGCAGCCAAGGGGGACTACGGCTCGGCTCCTACGAGCAGTACTTC. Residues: CASSQGGLRLGSYEQYF.

The chain's CDR3 is CASSLEERGGYNEQFF. CDR3 DNA sequence: TGCGCCAGCAGCTTGGAAGAGCGGGGGGGTTACAATGAGCAGTTCTTC. The rearrangement joins TRBV5-1 to TRBJ2-1, with 10 bases aligning to TRBD2. V was pared by 0 bases and J by 4 bases, with 4 bases of the junction left unmatched. Germline CDR1 is SGHRS and CDR2 is YFSETQ. CDR3 length equals 16 residues.

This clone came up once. The CDR3: CASSETRQGQYF. In nucleotides, the CDR3 is TGTGCCAGCAGTGAAACCCGACAGGGGCAGTACTTC. The V gene is TRBV2, the J gene TRBJ2-7; 7 nucleotides align to TRBD1. Germline loops: CDR1 SNHLY, CDR2 FYNNEI. The CDR3 extends over 12 amino acids. After removal of 2 bases from V and 9 bases from J, the junction contained 4 bases not matched to a gene.

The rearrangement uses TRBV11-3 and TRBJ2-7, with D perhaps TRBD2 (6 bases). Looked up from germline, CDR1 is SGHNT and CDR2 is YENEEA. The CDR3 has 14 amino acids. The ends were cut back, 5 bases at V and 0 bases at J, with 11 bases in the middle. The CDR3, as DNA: TGTGCCAGCAGCCGAGGCGGGACCTCCTACGAGCAGTACTTC. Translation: CASSRGGTSYEQYF.

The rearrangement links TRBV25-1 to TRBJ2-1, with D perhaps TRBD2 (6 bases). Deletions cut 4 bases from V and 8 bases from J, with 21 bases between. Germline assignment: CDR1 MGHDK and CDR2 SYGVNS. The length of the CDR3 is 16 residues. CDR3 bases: TGTGCCAGCAGTGGACTGGGTGGCAGGGAGGTCGATGAGCAGTTCTTC. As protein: CASSGLGGREVDEQFF.

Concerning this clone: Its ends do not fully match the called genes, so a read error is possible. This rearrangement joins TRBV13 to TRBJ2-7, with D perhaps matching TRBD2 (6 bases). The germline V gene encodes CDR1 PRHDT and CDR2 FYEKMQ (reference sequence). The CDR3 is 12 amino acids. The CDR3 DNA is TGTGCCAGCAACTTAGCCGGGAGCGAGCAGTACTTC. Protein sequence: CASNLAGSEQYF.

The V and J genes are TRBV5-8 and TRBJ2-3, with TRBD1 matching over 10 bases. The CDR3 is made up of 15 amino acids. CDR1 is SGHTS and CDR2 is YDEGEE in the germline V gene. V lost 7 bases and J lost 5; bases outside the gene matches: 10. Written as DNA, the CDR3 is TGTGCCAGCGGGCATGGGGACAGGGGAAGAGATACGCAGTATTTT. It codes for CASGHGDRGRDTQYF.

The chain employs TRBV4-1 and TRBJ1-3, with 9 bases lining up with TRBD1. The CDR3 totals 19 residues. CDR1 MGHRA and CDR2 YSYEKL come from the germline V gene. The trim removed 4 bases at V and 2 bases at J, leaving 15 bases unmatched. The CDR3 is CASSLTLFSDRGPGNTIYF. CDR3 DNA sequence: TGCGCCAGCAGCCTTACACTTTTTTCGGACAGGGGACCTGGAAACACCATATATTTT.

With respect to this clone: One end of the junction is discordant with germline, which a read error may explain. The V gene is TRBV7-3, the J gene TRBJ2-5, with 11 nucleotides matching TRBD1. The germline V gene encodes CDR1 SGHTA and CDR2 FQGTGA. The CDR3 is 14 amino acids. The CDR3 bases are TGTGCCAGCAGCTTAACCGGACAGGGGGCTGTCCGGGACTTC. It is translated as CASSLTGQGAVRDF.

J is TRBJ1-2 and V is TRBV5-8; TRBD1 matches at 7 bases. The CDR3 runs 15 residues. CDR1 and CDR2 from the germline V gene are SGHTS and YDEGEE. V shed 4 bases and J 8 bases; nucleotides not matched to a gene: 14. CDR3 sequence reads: CASSKGQGVTAGYTF. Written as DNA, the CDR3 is TGTGCCAGCAGCAAAGGGCAGGGGGTAACTGCGGGCTACACCTTC. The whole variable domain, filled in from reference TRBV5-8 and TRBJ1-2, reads EAGVTQSPTHLIKTRGQQATLRCSPISGHTSVYWYQQALGLGLQFLLWYDEGEERNRGNFPPRFSGRQFPNYSSELNVNALELEDSALYLCASSKGQGVTAGYTFGSGTRLTVV.